This TCR beta chain stems from a study of T cell repertoires in ileal Crohn's disease. Study background: Every patient was operated on for stricturing (roughly 60%) or penetrating (around 40%) complications.

CDR1 is MDHEN, CDR2 SYDVKM, per germline. V dropped 2 bases and J dropped 11 bases, with 9 bases sitting between them. The CDR3 runs to 11 residues. Data came from immunoSEQ multiplex PCR; TCRdb stores just in-frame clones and leaves some out. Of roughly 14,000 clones in the sample, about 73% were seen once. Study-level findings and limits: Mucosal expansions were suggested to be mainly CD8 T cells. Clonality above 26.8% at surgery always came with endoscopic recurrence.

This clone was counted between two and nine times. Antigen specificity is unknown. The V gene is TRBV28, the J gene TRBJ1-1; D uncertain. Material: ileal tissue. This clonotype was sampled from an adult with Crohn's disease. The CDR3 bases are TGTGCCAGCAGTTTAATGGGTAACGCTTTCTTT. It codes for CASSLMGNAFF.